This record looks at one T cell receptor (beta chain) sequence and its context. The data stem from a study of blood T cell repertoires in COVID-19. In the study overall: Sources were T cells, B-cell-depleted T cells, or PBMCs; the material itself was cDNA or gDNA.

Losses at the gene ends were 1 base for V and 7 bases for J; bases not matched to a gene: 3. Per the germline V gene, CDR1 is SGHVS and CDR2 is FQNEAQ. The CDR3 is 15 amino acids. The assay was immunoSEQ multiplex PCR, and TCRdb's table has in-frame clones only and misses some. Of fewer than 100,000 clones listed, 85% are singletons. Sequenced: peripheral blood. The V gene is TRBV7-8, the J gene TRBJ2-2, with 10 bases matching TRBD1. The receptor comes from a man in his 60s with acute or convalescent COVID-19. CDR3 in DNA: TGTGCCAGCAGCTTAGTAGACAGGGGGCACGGGGAGCTGTTTTTT. Its protein is CASSLVDRGHGELFF.